Each of the 26 T cell receptor beta chains below was sequenced from the same sample in a study of blood T cells in healthy people across ages (dated by TCRdb to the mid-2010s). Library prep was done by 5' RACE. TCRdb records Illumina HiSeq 2500 as the sequencer. The second PCR ran for roughly 7 to 12 cycles and used a J-beta primer mix along with a sample-barcoded 5' primer. The public sequencing data were trimmed at Q25 with fastp and processed into clonotypes with MiXCR by TCRdb, which kept only in-frame beta chains. Each CDR3 protein appears once, grouped with its most common genes and DNA. The sample includes roughly 730,000 distinct CDR3 sequences, with more than 55% observed a single time. Roughly 24% of the sample rests with the top ten. The specimen was blood. These receptors came from a man aged 40-55 years in good health.

The chain employs TRBV5-1 and TRBJ1-1; TRBD1 matches 7 bases. The CDR3 is 17 amino acids. Germline CDR1 reads SGHRS; CDR2 reads YFSETQ. The V and J ends lost 4 bases and 4 bases, in that order; junction bases with no gene match: 16. CDR3 sequence (DNA): TGCGCCAGCAGCCCAGACCAACCGGGACAGAGCACCACTGAAGCTTTCTTT. Amino acids: CASSPDQPGQSTTEAFF.

The gene calls are TRBV28 and TRBJ2-5; no firm D call. CDR3 length equals 13 residues. Germline V gene data show CDR1 as MDHEN and CDR2 as SYDVKM. V lost 3 bases, J lost 4 bases, and 9 bases lay in between. Here the CDR3 DNA reads TGTGCCAGCAGTTTCCTCGCCCCAGAGACCCAGTACTTC. As protein: CASSFLAPETQYF.

The chain couples TRBV7-2 to TRBJ1-2, with 7 bases fitting TRBD1. The length of the CDR3 is 13 residues. Germline V CDR1 and CDR2: SGHTA, FQGNSA. V was pared by 5 bases and J by 7 bases, with 7 bases of the junction left unmatched. DNA for the CDR3: TGTGCCAGCAGCCTAGACAGGGTCCGTGGCTACACCTTC. As protein: CASSLDRVRGYTF.

This clonotype was counted a few times. The CDR3 DNA follows: TGTGCCAGCAGAAATCAGGGGAGCAATCAGCCCCAGCATTTT. Its translation is CASRNQGSNQPQHF. V is TRBV27 and J is TRBJ1-5, with D perhaps TRBD1 (6 bases). The CDR3 totals 14 residues. CDR1 and CDR2 from the germline V gene are MNHEY and SMNVEV (reference sequence). V was cut by 6 bases and J by 1 base, with 10 bases left in between.

The genes are TRBV2 and TRBJ2-1, with D unclear. Germline assignment: CDR1 SNHLY and CDR2 FYNNEI. V lost 8 bases to trimming and J lost 5 bases, with 13 bases between them. CDR3 length: 13 amino acids. The CDR3 here is CASHSLGHNEQFF. DNA of the CDR3: TGTGCCAGCCACAGTCTTGGCCACAATGAGCAGTTCTTC.

The chain carries TRBV9 and TRBJ1-2; D gene uncertain. Deletions cut 0 bases from V and 6 bases from J, with 15 bases between. The CDR3 has 15 amino acids. Germline V lookup: CDR1 SGDLS, CDR2 YYNGEE. CDR3 loop: CASSVADASLNGYTF. The DNA of the CDR3 is TGTGCCAGCAGCGTAGCTGATGCATCCCTAAATGGCTACACCTTC.

The rearrangement uses TRBV4-2 and TRBJ1-6, with D perhaps TRBD1 (5 bases). The CDR3 runs 16 residues. Germline loops: CDR1 LGHNA, CDR2 YNFKEQ. V lost 2 bases and J 6 bases, leaving 14 bases between the germline ends. In DNA, the CDR3 is TGTGCCAGCAGCCAAATAGGGGCAGATTTTAATTCACCCCTCCACTTT. Its translation is CASSQIGADFNSPLHF.

The chain employs TRBV6-2 or TRBV6-3 and TRBJ2-5; 11 nucleotides align to TRBD2. Trimming cost V 7 bases and J 1 base; bases outside gene matches: 5. From germline, CDR1 is MNHEY and CDR2 SVGEGT. The CDR3 loop spans 15 amino acids. CDR3 DNA: TGTGCCAGCAATCTAGCGGGAGGAGGCCAAGAGACCCAGTACTTC. It yields the protein CASNLAGGGQETQYF.

This clonotype was detected only a few times. The rearrangement joins TRBV6-2 or TRBV6-3 to TRBJ2-3; no firm D call. CDR3 size: 16 residues. Germline-derived CDR1 and CDR2 are MNHEY and SVGEGT. V gave up 6 bases and J gave up 1 base, with 17 bases separating them. The CDR3 here is CASRPLRAVGTDTQYF. The CDR3 DNA sequence: TGTGCCAGCAGACCCCTGCGAGCTGTTGGCACAGATACGCAGTATTTT.

This clonotype was observed a few times. The V gene is TRBV12-3 or TRBV12-4, the J gene TRBJ2-5; 10 positions match TRBD2. This CDR3 comprises 13 residues. As DNA, the CDR3 is TGTGCGACTTCCGGGACTAGCGTAGAGACCCAGTACTTC. It specifies CATSGTSVETQYF.

The chain carries TRBV15 and TRBJ2-5, with D perhaps matching TRBD1 or TRBD2 (5 bases each). The DNA end favors TRBJ2-7, so the J call may be wrong. This CDR3 is 14 amino acids long. CDR1 is LNHNV, CDR2 YYDKDF, per germline (reference sequence). DNA of the CDR3: TGTGCCACCAGCAGAGTGCCAGGGACGGGCGAGCAGTACTTC. Its translation is CATSRVPGTGEQYF.

The genes are TRBV11-2 and TRBJ1-4; tentative D call: TRBD1 (5 bases). From germline, CDR1 is SGHAT and CDR2 FQNNGV. The ends were cut back, 6 bases at V and 8 bases at J, with 16 bases in the middle. The CDR3 consists of 14 residues. The CDR3 bases are TGTGCCAGCAGTCGGGGCCTAGGCGGGGAAAAACTGTTTTTT. It yields the protein CASSRGLGGEKLFF.

The V gene is TRBV3-1, the J gene TRBJ2-5; maybe TRBD1 (6 bases). Trimming left V 7 bases short and J 5 bases short, with 17 bases between. Germline assignment: CDR1 LGHDT and CDR2 YNNKEL (reference sequence). The CDR3 loop spans 14 amino acids. The CDR3 nucleotides are TGTGCCAGCACCAACCACAGGGTGAGGGAGACCCAGTACTTC. Translated: CASTNHRVRETQYF.

The chain carries TRBV20-1 and TRBJ2-3; the D gene could be TRBD1 or TRBD2 (5 bases each). V lost 0 bases to trimming and J lost 1 base, with 11 bases between them. Looked up from germline, CDR1 is DFQATT and CDR2 is SNEGSKA (reference sequence). The CDR3 is made up of 15 amino acids. CDR3 DNA: TGCAGTGCTAGAGACCCCCGGGGCCGCACAGATACGCAGTATTTT. Translated, it gives CSARDPRGRTDTQYF.

The V and J genes are TRBV7-6 and TRBJ2-1; maybe TRBD2 (5 bases). V was cut by 1 base and J by 4 bases, with 14 bases left in between. The CDR3 loop spans 16 amino acids. CDR1 and CDR2 from the germline V gene are SGHVS and FNYEAQ. The CDR3, as DNA: TGTGCCAGCAGCTTAGTAGAGCGGAGCTCGTACAATGAGCAGTTCTTC. As protein: CASSLVERSSYNEQFF.

The genes are TRBV12-3 or TRBV12-4 and TRBJ2-7; 7 positions match TRBD2. The V gene end was trimmed by 0 bases and the J gene end by 0 bases; junction bases not matched to a gene: 5. The CDR3 is 16 residues long. CDR3 in amino acids: CASSLAAGPSSYEQYF. The CDR3 nucleotides are TGTGCCAGCAGTTTAGCAGCGGGGCCAAGCTCCTACGAGCAGTACTTC.

This chain links TRBV7-9 with TRBJ2-5, with D possibly matching TRBD1 (5 bases). In germline, CDR1 is SEHNR, CDR2 FQNEAQ (reference sequence). The CDR3 totals 16 residues. Trimming removed 5 bases from V and 4 bases from J, with 20 bases in between. The CDR3 DNA reads TGTGCCAGCAGCATGATTACAAGGGGTTCGGGAGAGACCCAGTACTTC. Encoded protein: CASSMITRGSGETQYF.

This chain joins TRBV4-2 and TRBJ2-7; D call uncertain. The DNA end lines up better with TRBJ2-5; the J call may be wrong. The CDR3 length is 17 residues. Looked up from germline, CDR1 is LGHNA and CDR2 is YNFKEQ. The CDR3 DNA follows: TGTGCCAGCAGCCAAGGCGCGGCGAGAAACACAAAAGAGACCCAGTACTTC. Protein sequence: CASSQGAARNTKETQYF.

This clonotype was observed a few times. The V call is TRBV3-1, the J call TRBJ1-2; a weak D match, TRBD1 (6 bases). The germline V gene has CDR1 LGHDT and CDR2 YNNKEL (reference sequence). The CDR3 covers 16 residues. V was clipped by 0 bases and J by 7 bases, with 18 bases between them. CDR3: CASSQEWGAGSLGYTF. CDR3 bases: TGTGCCAGCAGCCAAGAATGGGGGGCAGGGAGTCTTGGCTACACCTTC.

This chain joins TRBV7-2 and TRBJ2-3; 9 positions match TRBD2. The V and J ends lost 1 base and 6 bases, in that order; junction bases with no gene match: 8. The CDR3 is 16 residues long. Germline CDR1 is SGHTA and CDR2 is FQGNSA. CDR3 DNA sequence: TGTGCCAGCAGCTTAGGGCGGGGGGGGCGGTCGGATACGCAGTATTTT. This encodes CASSLGRGGRSDTQYF. Together with reference TRBV7-2 and TRBJ2-3, the CDR3 gives the full variable domain: GAGVSQSPSNKVTEKGKDVELRCDPISGHTALYWYRQSLGQGLEFLIYFQGNSAPDKSGLPSDRFSAERTGGSVSTLTIQRTQQEDSAVYLCASSLGRGGRSDTQYFGPGTRLTVL.

The rearrangement links TRBV7-2 to TRBJ2-7, with TRBD2 identical over 9 bases. Trimming cost V 4 bases and J 0 bases; bases outside gene matches: 7. Per the germline V gene, CDR1 is SGHTA and CDR2 is FQGNSA. The CDR3 loop spans 16 amino acids. The DNA for the CDR3 is TGTGCCAGCAGCTACACTAGCGGGCGGAGCTCCTACGAGCAGTACTTC. Encoded protein: CASSYTSGRSSYEQYF.

This sequence joins TRBV27 and TRBJ2-3, with 9 bases matching TRBD2. Germline CDR1 and CDR2: MNHEY and SMNVEV (reference sequence). Trimming cost V 7 bases and J 0 bases; bases outside gene matches: 20. The length of the CDR3 is 20 residues. CDR3 nucleotide sequence: TGTGCCAGCAAGGGGCTAGCGGGACGCCAAGCCAGACCTAGCACAGATACGCAGTATTTT. Translating it yields CASKGLAGRQARPSTDTQYF.

The gene calls are TRBV27 and TRBJ2-7; D remains ambiguous. CDR1 is MNHEY, CDR2 SMNVEV, per germline (reference sequence). CDR3 length: 14 amino acids. Trimming cost V 5 bases and J 5 bases, with 16 bases left between them. The CDR3 here is CASSTRVPGHEQYF. The CDR3 DNA sequence: TGTGCCAGCAGTACCCGGGTCCCTGGCCACGAGCAGTACTTC.

The chain joins TRBV5-1 to TRBJ1-2; D is unclear. There are 13 residues in the CDR3. V gave up 4 bases and J gave up 0 bases, with 7 bases separating them. The germline V gene encodes CDR1 SGHRS and CDR2 YFSETQ. CDR3 nucleotides: TGCGCCAGCAGCGCGCAGACTAACTATGGCTACACCTTC. Protein product: CASSAQTNYGYTF. Full variable domain (rest looked up from reference TRBV5-1 and TRBJ1-2): KAGVTQTPRYLIKTRGQQVTLSCSPISGHRSVSWYQQTPGQGLQFLFEYFSETQRNKGNFPGRFSGRQFSNSRSEMNVSTLELGDSALYLCASSAQTNYGYTFGSGTRLTVV.

The rearrangement uses TRBV28 and TRBJ2-3; possibly TRBD1 for D (8 bases). CDR3 size: 20 residues. V was clipped by 6 bases and J by 2 bases, with 30 bases between them. Germline V CDR1 and CDR2: MDHEN, SYDVKM. CDR3 amino acids: CASRTGVEGGPTLTTDTQYF. The CDR3 nucleotides are TGTGCCAGCAGGACAGGGGTGGAGGGAGGGCCCACCTTAACCACAGATACGCAGTATTTT. The full variable domain, its missing parts supplied by reference TRBV28 and TRBJ2-3, is DVKVTQSSRYLVKRTGEKVFLECVQDMDHENMFWYRQDPGLGLRLIYFSYDVKMKEKGDIPEGYSVSREKKERFSLILESASTNQTSMYLCASRTGVEGGPTLTTDTQYFGPGTRLTVL.

The gene calls are TRBV6-5 and TRBJ1-6, with TRBD1 matching over 8 bases. This CDR3 is built from 16 residues. The trim removed 6 bases at V and 3 bases at J, leaving 7 bases unmatched. Looked up from germline, CDR1 is MNHEY and CDR2 is SVGAGI. CDR3 in amino acids: CASRYRGQVYNSPLHF. Here the CDR3 DNA reads TGTGCCAGCAGATACCGGGGACAGGTCTATAATTCACCCCTCCACTTT.